The T cell receptor (beta chain) under discussion was sequenced for a study of blood T cell repertoires in COVID-19. Study summary: The origin of the acute and convalescent COVID-19 samples was the United States, Italy and Spain. T cells, B-cell-depleted T cells, or PBMCs provided the cDNA or gDNA that served as material.

This table comes from immunoSEQ multiplex PCR, and its TCRdb copy is limited to in-frame clones, with some not included. This sample has about 160,000 clones, with approximately 90% found just once. This CDR3 region has 13 residues. V shed 6 bases, J shed 8 bases, and the junction held 8 bases outside the gene matches. Germline V lookup: CDR1 MGHDK, CDR2 SYGVNS. This TCR was recovered from a man younger than 35 with acute or convalescent COVID-19. The chain uses TRBV25-1 and TRBJ1-2; 8 bases map to TRBD1. Sequencing was carried out using peripheral blood. CDR3 in DNA: TGTGCCAGCAGCCTCGGGGGACAGGACGGCTACACCTTC. As protein: CASSLGGQDGYTF.